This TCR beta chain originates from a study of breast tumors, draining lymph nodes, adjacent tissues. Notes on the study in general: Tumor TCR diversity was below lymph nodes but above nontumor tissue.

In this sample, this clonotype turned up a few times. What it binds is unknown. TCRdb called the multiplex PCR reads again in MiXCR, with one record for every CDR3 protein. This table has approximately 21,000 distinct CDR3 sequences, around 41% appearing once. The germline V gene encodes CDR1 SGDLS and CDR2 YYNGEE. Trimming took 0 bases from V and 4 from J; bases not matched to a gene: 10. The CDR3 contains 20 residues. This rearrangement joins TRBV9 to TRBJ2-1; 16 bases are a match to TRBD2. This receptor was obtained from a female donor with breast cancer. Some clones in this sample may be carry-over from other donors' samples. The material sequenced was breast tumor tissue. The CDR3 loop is CASSVGPGTSGGAKYNEQFF. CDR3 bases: TGTGCCAGCAGCGTAGGACCCGGGACTAGCGGGGGGGCGAAGTACAATGAGCAGTTCTTC.